This passage covers 18 T cell receptor beta chains from one sample sequenced in a study of identical twins (dated by TCRdb to the mid-2010s). The library was built by means of 5' RACE. Instrument on record: Illumina HiSeq 2000. TCRdb reanalyzed the raw reads on its own, using fastp at Q25 for trimming and MiXCR for clone calling, and kept in-frame beta chains. Each entry merges the rows of one CDR3 protein and shows their most common DNA and genes. The sample profile shows some 900,000 distinct CDR3 sequences; roughly an eighth of them were found once. 1.5% to 2% of the sample belongs to the ten largest clones. These data were also reused for a study on yellow fever vaccine responses in identical twins.

The sample consisted of PBMCs. These TCRs come from a woman aged 18-30 years in good health.

The chain links TRBV5-1 to TRBJ2-1; 10 bases match TRBD1. V dropped 4 bases and J dropped 3; count of bases not matched to a gene: 19. Germline V gene sequence: CDR1 SGHRS, CDR2 YFSETQ. CDR3 length: 20 residues. CDR3 amino acids: CASSLIGGTGASQLYNEQFF. Written as DNA, the CDR3 is TGCGCCAGCAGCCTTATTGGTGGGACAGGGGCCTCACAACTCTACAATGAGCAGTTCTTC.

This clonotype was counted a few times. The V and J genes are TRBV28 and TRBJ1-1; D may be TRBD1 (5 bases). The CDR3 runs 15 residues. The V gene's germline CDR1 is MDHEN and CDR2 SYDVKM. The V end was cut by 3 bases, the J end by 1 base, with 12 bases between. This CDR3 is CASSFPTGRNTEAFF. The CDR3 coding sequence is TGTGCCAGCAGTTTCCCTACGGGGCGGAACACTGAAGCTTTCTTT.

This clonotype was detected once. The V and J genes are TRBV2 and TRBJ2-1; D is unclear. Germline CDR1 SNHLY, CDR2 FYNNEI. Trimming took off 3 bases at V and 1 base at J, with 13 bases between the two ends. There are 16 residues in the CDR3. Here the CDR3 reads CASSDEASMSYNEQFF. The DNA for the CDR3 is TGTGCCAGCAGTGATGAAGCGAGCATGTCCTACAATGAGCAGTTCTTC. Based on the CDR3 plus reference TRBV2 and TRBJ2-1, the full variable domain is EPEVTQTPSHQVTQMGQEVILRCVPISNHLYFYWYRQILGQKVEFLVSFYNNEISEKSEIFDDQFSVERPDGSNFTLKIRSTKLEDSAMYFCASSDEASMSYNEQFFGPGTRLTVL.

This clonotype was detected only a few times. The chain is built from TRBV12-3 or TRBV12-4 and TRBJ1-2; D ambiguous. CDR3 size: 14 residues. The ends were cut back, 6 bases at V and 10 bases at J, with 21 bases in the middle. The CDR3 loop is CASSSESRILDYTF. CDR3 bases: TGTGCCAGCAGCTCGGAGTCAAGGATTCTTGACTACACCTTC.

This clonotype was seen a few times. This CDR3 is CASNPFRGAPGGYTF. The CDR3 DNA is TGTGCCAGCAACCCCTTTCGGGGGGCGCCTGGTGGCTACACCTTC. V usage is TRBV2 and J usage is TRBJ1-2, with D perhaps TRBD1 (6 bases). The CDR3 has 15 amino acids. Trimming cost V 7 bases and J 7 bases, with 22 bases left between them. CDR1 and CDR2 (germline): SNHLY, FYNNEI.

The rearrangement joins TRBV6-1 to TRBJ2-2; D ambiguous. This CDR3 spans 16 amino acids. Germline loops: CDR1 MNHNS, CDR2 SASEGT. The V gene lost 4 bases and the J gene lost 8 bases, with 20 bases spanning the gap. CDR3 residues: CASSGPTRSIQGELFF. The CDR3 DNA reads as TGTGCCAGCAGTGGCCCCACCAGGTCCATCCAGGGGGAGCTGTTTTTT.

The chain couples TRBV6-1 to TRBJ2-2, with TRBD2 matching over 9 bases. This CDR3 is 15 amino acids long. V lost 8 bases to trimming and J lost 5 bases; unmatched junction nucleotides: 9. The germline V gene encodes CDR1 MNHNS and CDR2 SASEGT. In DNA, the CDR3 is TGTGCCAGCTTTTCGCGGGGGGGCCGGACCGGGGAGCTGTTTTTT. It codes for CASFSRGGRTGELFF.

This chain joins TRBV12-3 or TRBV12-4 and TRBJ1-2, with D possibly being TRBD1 (6 bases). V was pared by 5 bases and J by 6 bases, with 13 bases between. The CDR3 extends over 13 amino acids. The CDR3 region is CASSKRQGHGYTF. The CDR3 bases are TGTGCCAGCAGTAAGCGGCAGGGGCATGGCTACACCTTC.

The chain uses TRBV18 and TRBJ2-1, with no clear D. Trimming left V 0 bases short and J 4 bases short, with 10 bases between. In germline, CDR1 is KGHSH, CDR2 LQKENI. The CDR3 has 15 amino acids. CDR3 sequence: CASSPPSEPYNEQFF. The CDR3 DNA follows: TGTGCCAGCTCACCACCGTCAGAACCTTACAATGAGCAGTTCTTC.

The chain combines TRBV3-1 with TRBJ1-6; 8 nucleotides line up with TRBD1. Per the germline V gene, CDR1 is LGHDT and CDR2 is YNNKEL (reference sequence). The CDR3 runs to 15 residues. Germline trimming cut 4 bases from V and 6 bases from J; bases unmatched to any gene: 5. DNA of the CDR3: TGTGCCAGCAGCCCCAACAGGGGGACTAATTCACCCCTCCACTTT. Amino acid sequence: CASSPNRGTNSPLHF.

The table lists this clonotype with a few counts. CDR3 residues: CAISESADQGQPQHF. CDR3 DNA: TGTGCCATCAGTGAGTCGGCAGATCAAGGTCAGCCCCAGCATTTT. J is TRBJ1-5 and V is TRBV10-3, with no clear D. From germline, CDR1 is ENHRY and CDR2 SYGVKD. The CDR3 consists of 15 residues. Trimming stripped 0 bases from V and 6 bases from J, with 12 bases between.

This clonotype turned up a few times. This rearrangement joins TRBV24-1 to TRBJ1-6, with D maybe TRBD1 (5 bases). The CDR3 length is 14 residues. V shed 7 bases and J shed 7 bases, with 13 bases lying between them. Germline lookup yields CDR1 KGHDR and CDR2 SFDVKD. CDR3 DNA sequence: TGTGCCACCAGCCTAGGGACGGTGAATTCACCCCTCCACTTT. Translated, it gives CATSLGTVNSPLHF.

The chain combines TRBV2 with TRBJ2-1, with D tentatively TRBD1 (5 bases). This CDR3 contains 14 residues. CDR1 and CDR2 (germline): SNHLY, FYNNEI. V was pared by 10 bases and J by 4 bases, with 17 bases between. The CDR3 loop reads CATTKDTSYNEQFF. In DNA form, the CDR3 reads TGTGCCACCACAAAGGACACGTCTTACAATGAGCAGTTCTTC.

V is TRBV20-1 and J is TRBJ1-1; no firm D call. Germline assignment: CDR1 DFQATT and CDR2 SNEGSKA (reference sequence). CDR3 length: 10 amino acids. V was pared by 1 base and J by 4 bases, with 1 base between. The DNA of the CDR3 is TGCAGTGCTAGAGTCACTGAAGCTTTCTTT. It yields the protein CSARVTEAFF.

This clonotype was seen once. The V call is TRBV11-2, the J call TRBJ2-4; D remains ambiguous. There are 14 residues in the CDR3. V dropped 4 bases and J dropped 0 bases, with 7 bases sitting between them. Germline V lookup: CDR1 SGHAT, CDR2 FQNNGV. CDR3 coding DNA: TGTGCCAGCAGCTCCCTAGTAGCCAAAAACATTCAGTACTTC. Encoded protein: CASSSLVAKNIQYF. Based on the CDR3 plus reference TRBV11-2 and TRBJ2-4, the full variable domain is EAGVAQSPRYKIIEKRQSVAFWCNPISGHATLYWYQQILGQGPKLLIQFQNNGVVDDSQLPKDRFSAERLKGVDSTLKIQPAKLEDSAVYLCASSSLVAKNIQYFGAGTRLSVL.

This clonotype showed up just a few times. This sequence joins TRBV7-3 and TRBJ2-4, with D unclear. Germline-derived CDR1 and CDR2 are SGHTA and FQGTGA. The CDR3 is 13 residues long. V lost 5 bases, J lost 9 bases, and 14 bases lay in between. The CDR3 DNA sequence: TGTGCCAGCAGCCCCTGGCCCTTGGGCATTCAGTACTTC. Amino acids: CASSPWPLGIQYF.

This rearrangement joins TRBV28 to TRBJ2-7; perhaps TRBD1 as D (6 bases). The CDR3 is made up of 16 amino acids. Germline V gives CDR1 MDHEN, CDR2 SYDVKM. Trimming left V 7 bases short and J 6 bases short, with 25 bases between. The DNA for the CDR3 is TGTGCCAGCAACGACCGAACAGGGTATTCCGCCCGCGAGCAGTACGTC. Amino acid sequence: CASNDRTGYSAREQYV.

This clonotype was detected only a few times. CDR3 amino acids: CASRGAGTGEYNEQFF. As DNA, the CDR3 is TGTGCCAGCAGGGGGGCAGGGACAGGAGAATACAATGAGCAGTTCTTC. J is TRBJ2-1 and V is TRBV28, with 8 positions matching TRBD1. The CDR3 covers 16 residues. The germline gives CDR1 MDHEN, CDR2 SYDVKM. V lost 6 bases to trimming and J lost 4 bases; unmatched junction nucleotides: 11.